A selection of T cell receptor beta chains follows, all from one sample in a study of blood T cell repertoires in COVID-19. The assay was immunoSEQ multiplex PCR, and TCRdb's table has in-frame clones only and misses some. The table shows about 260,000 clones, with around 90% occurring only once. The sample consisted of peripheral blood. All receptors come from a human donor in a cohort sampled during active COVID-19. Each CDR3 is given with its conserved first and last residue. A D gene is named only where the DNA matches it firmly. Size is stated for part of the rows, as once, few or many counts, or as a class when the clone is expanded.

abundance,v_gene,d_gene,j_gene,CDR3nt,CDR3aa
-,TRBV2,TRBD1,TRBJ2-2,TGTGCCAGCCGCAGGGGGCATACCGGGGAGCTGTTTTTT,CASRRGHTGELFF
-,TRBV6-5,-,TRBJ1-5,TGTGCCAGCAGGTCCGCGGGCAATCAGCCCCAGCATTTT,CASRSAGNQPQHF
-,TRBV2,TRBD2,TRBJ2-7,TGTGCCAGCAGCGGCTTAACTAGCGGCCGACTGATTGGCGAGCAGTACTTC,CASSGLTSGRLIGEQYF
-,TRBV4-3,-,TRBJ2-7,TGCGCCAGCAGCGGAGAGGGAGGAGGGCCTTCCTACGAGCAGTACTTC,CASSGEGGGPSYEQYF
few,TRBV5-1,-,TRBJ1-3,TGCGCCAGCAGCTTGGAACAGGGAAACACCATATATTTT,CASSLEQGNTIYF
-,TRBV1,-,TRBJ2-7,TGCACCAGCAGCCAAGAAGGGGTCAGCCCGCGCAAGGTACACGAGCAGTACTTC,CTSSQEGVSPRKVHEQYF
-,TRBV7-9,-,TRBJ1-1,TGTGCCAGCAGGCAGGACAGCCTTCCGGGTGAAGCTTTCTTT,CASRQDSLPGEAFF
-,TRBV30,TRBD1,TRBJ2-5,TGTGCCTCGAGGCATGACAGGGGCCAAGAGACCCAGTACTTC,CASRHDRGQETQYF
-,TRBV20-1,-,TRBJ1-1,TGCAGTGGGAATCGGGAATGGGAAGCTTTCTTT,CSGNREWEAFF
few,TRBV5-4,-,TRBJ1-1,TGTGCCAGCAGCTTAATGCCAGGGAAGAACACTGAAGCTTTCTTT,CASSLMPGKNTEAFF
-,TRBV9,TRBD1,TRBJ1-4,TGTGCCAGCAGCGTGAGCGGGACAGGGGGCGCCGCTGAAAAACTGTTTTTT,CASSVSGTGGAAEKLFF
-,TRBV24-1,-,TRBJ1-2,TGTGCCACCAGTGATCCCGGGTTCGGCTATGGCTACACCTTC,CATSDPGFGYGYTF
-,TRBV6-5,TRBD2,TRBJ2-7,TGTGCCAGCATGCGGTCGGGGGAGGGCTCCTACGAGCAGTACTTC,CASMRSGEGSYEQYF
-,TRBV5-8,-,TRBJ2-1,TGTGCCAGCAGCCGAACCGGGGTAAATGAGCAGTTCTTC,CASSRTGVNEQFF
-,TRBV11-2,TRBD1,TRBJ2-6,TGTGCCAGCAGCTTAGGGACAGGCTCTGGGGCCAACGTCCTGACTTTC,CASSLGTGSGANVLTF
once,TRBV20-1,TRBD2,TRBJ2-2,TGCAGTGCTAGTTTTGCGGGAGTTACCGGGGAGCTGTTTTTT,CSASFAGVTGELFF
-,TRBV7-9,-,TRBJ1-1,TGTGCCCCCACCGGCAGGCTGAACACTGAAGCTTTCTTT,CAPTGRLNTEAFF
-,TRBV12-3/TRBV12-4,TRBD1,TRBJ2-7,TGTGCCACGGGACAGGGGCTCCACGAGCAGTACTTC,CATGQGLHEQYF
-,TRBV11-2,-,TRBJ2-7,TGTGCCAGCAGCTTAGAACGGACAGCCCCCTACGAGCAGTACTTC,CASSLERTAPYEQYF
-,TRBV19,-,TRBJ1-5,TGTGCCAGTAGCCAAACCGGCGCCGGGGAGCCCCAGCATTTT,CASSQTGAGEPQHF
-,TRBV11-2,TRBD2,TRBJ2-7,TGTGCCAGCTCCCTGACTAGCGGGTCCTTCTACGAGCAGTACTTC,CASSLTSGSFYEQYF
-,TRBV28,TRBD1,TRBJ1-2,TGTGCCAGCAGTTTTTGGACAGGGGGGGACTATGGCTACACCTTC,CASSFWTGGDYGYTF
-,TRBV11-1,-,TRBJ2-3,TGTGCCAGCAGCCAATATCCGCCCCCGGCAGATACGCAGTATTTT,CASSQYPPPADTQYF
-,TRBV11-3,-,TRBJ2-3,TGTGCCAGCAGCTTAGGACAGTCATCCACAGATACGCAGTATTTT,CASSLGQSSTDTQYF
-,TRBV6-2/TRBV6-3,-,TRBJ1-5,TGTGCCAGCAGCAACGTAGGGGCCGGTCCCAATCAGCCCCAGCATTTT,CASSNVGAGPNQPQHF
-,TRBV7-9,-,TRBJ1-1,TGTGCCAGCAGCTCCCTTGGACAGTACGCGATGAACACTGAAGCTTTCTTT,CASSSLGQYAMNTEAFF
-,TRBV29-1,-,TRBJ1-1,TGCAGCAGTACAGGGAACACTGAAGCTTTCTTT,CSSTGNTEAFF
-,TRBV7-8,TRBD2,TRBJ2-1,TGTGCCAGCAGCTTAGCCTACTGGGGCGGGAGTGTTCTCGGGGACAATGAGCAGTTCTTC,CASSLAYWGGSVLGDNEQFF
once,TRBV15,-,TRBJ1-1,TGTGCCACCAGCAGAGCAACAGGGATCGAAGCTTTCTTT,CATSRATGIEAFF
-,TRBV6-6,TRBD2,TRBJ2-1,TGTGCCAGCAGTTACCCCCAGCGGGAGTCCTACAATGAGCAGTTCTTC,CASSYPQRESYNEQFF
-,TRBV19,-,TRBJ1-2,TGTGCCAGTAGTAGGCGACAGGCTAACTATGGCTACACCTTC,CASSRRQANYGYTF
-,TRBV13,-,TRBJ2-7,TGTGCCAGCAGCTTAGAGCCCTACGAGCAGTACTTC,CASSLEPYEQYF
-,TRBV5-6,TRBD2,TRBJ2-7,TGTGCCAGCAGCTTGGAAATTAGCGGGAGGGCAAGATACGAGCAGTACTTC,CASSLEISGRARYEQYF